The entry that follows covers one T cell receptor beta chain sequence. Clinicians diagnosed patients from clinical symptoms, serum thyroxine and TRAb, thyroid ultrasound and orbital computed tomography. The CDR3 is 14 residues long. With 4 bases clipped from V and 1 base from J, the junction kept 3 bases outside the gene matches. Germline values: CDR1 ENHRY, CDR2 SYGVKD. This record comes from a study of T cells in Graves' hyperthyroidism and ophthalmopathy. Background on the study: Upon initial diagnosis and before any treatment, peripheral blood was collected.

TCR beta CDR3 regions were amplified from RNA. The TCR CDR3 first-round RT-PCR relied on the HTBI primer set. MiXCR, run by TCRdb on the multiplex PCR reads, gives a single entry per CDR3 protein. The sample holds hundreds of thousands of distinct CDR3 sequences; roughly a third are singletons and the top ten take around 30%. The chain joins TRBV10-3 to TRBJ1-1; TRBD1 agrees at 7 bases. The TCR comes from a woman aged 40 to 55 with Graves' hyperthyroidism. Sequencing was done on a sample of blood. CDR3 in DNA: TGTGCCATCAGTGGGGGGACAGCGAACACTGAAGCTTTCTTT. It codes for CAISGGTANTEAFF.